This T cell receptor beta chain originates from a study of blood T cells in healthy people across ages. Combining a sample-barcoded 5' primer with a J-beta primer mix, a second PCR ran for about 6 to 12 cycles. TCRdb reanalysed the 5' RACE reads using MiXCR and keeps one entry per CDR3 protein. The sample lists 700,000 to 900,000 distinct CDR3 sequences, around 24% occurring once. Study conclusions and caveats: There was a strong correlation between TCR beta diversity and naive T cell percentage.

Trimming at V came to 3 bases and at J to 8 bases, leaving 6 bases not matched to a gene. Germline-derived CDR1 and CDR2 are SEHNR and FQNEAQ (reference sequence). This CDR3 comprises 13 residues. Comment on this clonotype: Antigen unknown.

These data also formed part of another study, on T cells of mothers and their children. In that study: Overlap in related mother-child pairs always slightly exceeded unrelated pairs, never significantly.

The chain combines TRBV7-9 with TRBJ1-2; 7 bases match TRBD1. The clonotype originates from a boy between 10 and 17 years old in good health. The specimen sequenced was blood. CDR3 region: CASSLDRLGGYTF. CDR3 nucleotide sequence: TGTGCCAGCAGCTTGGACAGGCTGGGGGGCTACACCTTC.